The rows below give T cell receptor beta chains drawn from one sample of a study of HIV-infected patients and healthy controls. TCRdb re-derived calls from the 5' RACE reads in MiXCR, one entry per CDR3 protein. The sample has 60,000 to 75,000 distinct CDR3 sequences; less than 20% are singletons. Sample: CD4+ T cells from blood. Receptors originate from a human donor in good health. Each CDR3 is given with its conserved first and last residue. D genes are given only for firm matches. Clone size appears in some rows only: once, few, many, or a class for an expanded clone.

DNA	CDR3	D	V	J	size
TGTGCCACCAGTCCGGGAGGGGCCAGGGTTGGAGGCTACACCTTC	CATSPGGARVGGYTF	.	TRBV15	TRBJ1-2	few
TGTGCCAGTAGCACCCCAGGGCCGGGACGCAATCAGCCCCAGCATTTT	CASSTPGPGRNQPQHF	.	TRBV19	TRBJ1-5	few
TGCGCCAGCGGATCCCCGGGCCACGAGCAGTACTTC	CASGSPGHEQYF	.	TRBV5-1	TRBJ2-7	.
TGTGCCAGCAGTCCGAGGGGGCGCCGGGGCTACACCTTC	CASSPRGRRGYTF	TRBD1	TRBV12-3/TRBV12-4	TRBJ1-2	few
TGTGCCAGCAGCTTGGCCCAGCTCGGAAGTCATACGCAGTATTTT	CASSLAQLGSHTQYF	.	TRBV5-4	TRBJ2-3	few
TGCAGTGCTAGTCCTCTACAGGGCTACGCTGAAGCTTTCTTT	CSASPLQGYAEAFF	.	TRBV20-1	TRBJ1-1	many
TGTGCCAGCAGCTTAAGGCCTAGCGGGGGGATCACAGATACGCAGTATTTT	CASSLRPSGGITDTQYF	TRBD2	TRBV7-2	TRBJ2-3	many
TGTGCCAGCAGCTTCCGCGAAGATACGCAGTATTTT	CASSFREDTQYF	.	TRBV7-9	TRBJ2-3	.
TGTGCCTGGAGTACTCGACGTCCGCGAGAGCAGTTCTTC	CAWSTRRPREQFF	.	TRBV30	TRBJ2-1	few
TGTGCCAGCAGCTTAGATGGGCCAGGCAATGAGCAGTTCTTC	CASSLDGPGNEQFF	.	TRBV7-6	TRBJ2-1	many
TGTGCCAGCTCAGCGTCAAACGGAAACACCATATATTTT	CASSASNGNTIYF	.	TRBV18	TRBJ1-3	.
TGTGCCAGCAGCGGGGACAGTAGGTACGAGCAGTACTTC	CASSGDSRYEQYF	TRBD1	TRBV5-6	TRBJ2-7	many
TGCAGTGCTGGTACAGGGGACTCCTACAATGAGCAGTTCTTC	CSAGTGDSYNEQFF	TRBD1	TRBV20-1	TRBJ2-1	.
TGTGCCAGCAGTTTCTCAGACAGGGCGTGGGCACCCCTCCACTTT	CASSFSDRAWAPLHF	TRBD1	TRBV12-3/TRBV12-4	TRBJ1-6	.
TGTGCCAGCAGCGTAGGACTAGCGGGGGGGCCGACATTGGGTGAGCAGTTCTTC	CASSVGLAGGPTLGEQFF	TRBD2	TRBV9	TRBJ2-1	many
TGCGCCAGCAGCCTCGGACAGACTAATGAAAAACTGTTTTTT	CASSLGQTNEKLFF	.	TRBV4-1	TRBJ1-4	many
TGTGCCAGCGACGGGGGCCAGGGCTATCTTACAGATACGCAGTATTTT	CASDGGQGYLTDTQYF	.	TRBV6-1	TRBJ2-3	.
TGTGCCAGCAGCCGATCCGGCCAGGGTAACCGGGATTCCTATAATTCACCCCTCCACTTT	CASSRSGQGNRDSYNSPLHF	.	TRBV7-9	TRBJ1-6	few
TGCGCCAGCAGCTTGGGATGGACAGGGGAGGCACCCCTCCACTTT	CASSLGWTGEAPLHF	TRBD1	TRBV5-1	TRBJ1-6	.
TGTGCCAGCAGCCCCCAAGTCAGTAACACCGGGGAGCTGTTTTTT	CASSPQVSNTGELFF	.	TRBV3-1	TRBJ2-2	many
TGTGCCAGCAGCTTAGGGACTGAAAACACCATATATTTT	CASSLGTENTIYF	.	TRBV11-2	TRBJ1-3	.
TGTGCCAGCAGTCTGCCACCCAGGGAAGCTAATGAAAAACTGTTTTTT	CASSLPPREANEKLFF	.	TRBV27	TRBJ1-4	.
TGTGCCAGCAGCTTAGCGGGACTGGAGGGGCGCAAAGGCTATGGCTACACCTTC	CASSLAGLEGRKGYGYTF	.	TRBV7-2	TRBJ1-2	few
TGTGCCAGCAGCGGTGCTTTGGGTGTGAACACTGAAGCTTTCTTT	CASSGALGVNTEAFF	.	TRBV5-6	TRBJ1-1	.
TGTGCCAGCAGTTTCCATAGCAGGCCGTCTAGCACAGATACGCAGTATTTT	CASSFHSRPSSTDTQYF	.	TRBV12-3/TRBV12-4	TRBJ2-3	.
TGTGCCACTCTCGGGACAGATAACTATGGCTACACCTTC	CATLGTDNYGYTF	TRBD1	TRBV24-1	TRBJ1-2	.
TGTGCCAGCAGTGGCGGGGGGGCCTCCACAGATACGCAGTATTTT	CASSGGGASTDTQYF	TRBD2	TRBV28	TRBJ2-3	many
TGTGCCAGCAGTCCCACGGGACAGGGAAAGCGCACTGAAGCTTTCTTT	CASSPTGQGKRTEAFF	TRBD1	TRBV7-2	TRBJ1-1	.
TGCAGTGCTAGAGATCTACCAAAACTAGCGGGAGGGGAGGAGCAGTTCTTC	CSARDLPKLAGGEEQFF	TRBD2	TRBV20-1	TRBJ2-1	.
TGTGCCAGCAGCTCGCGACAGGGGGGACGCGAGCAGTACTTC	CASSSRQGGREQYF	TRBD1	TRBV7-2	TRBJ2-7	once
TGCAGTGGGGTGGGCGGGGGCTACGAGCAGTACTTC	CSGVGGGYEQYF	TRBD2	TRBV20-1	TRBJ2-7	.
TGTGCCAGCAGAAGACAGGATTTAAGCACAGATACGCAGTATTTT	CASRRQDLSTDTQYF	.	TRBV7-2	TRBJ2-3	few
TGTGCCAGCAGTCGGACTAGCGGGGTCGGCACAGATACGCAGTATTTT	CASSRTSGVGTDTQYF	TRBD2	TRBV28	TRBJ2-3	many
TGTGCCAGCAGTTACAGATTCGGCACTGAAGCTTTCTTT	CASSYRFGTEAFF	.	TRBV6-5	TRBJ1-1	.
TGTGCCAGCAGCCCACAGGGGGGGGGGCATGGGGCCAACGTCCTGACTTTC	CASSPQGGGHGANVLTF	.	TRBV7-2	TRBJ2-6	many
TGTGCCAGCAGCTTAATGGCGGGAAGCGGCAATGAGCAGTTCTTC	CASSLMAGSGNEQFF	.	TRBV7-9	TRBJ2-1	.
TGTGCCAGCAGCGTCCGACAGGGATCCATCTACGAGCAGTACTTC	CASSVRQGSIYEQYF	TRBD1	TRBV9	TRBJ2-7	.
TGTGCCAGCAGCGGAAGGGATGGACGGGCGAGCACAGATACGCAGTATTTT	CASSGRDGRASTDTQYF	.	TRBV9	TRBJ2-3	.
TGTGCCAGCAGTCCCGGGCAGGGGGGACAGGGAGTGGGCAATGAGCAGTTCTTC	CASSPGQGGQGVGNEQFF	TRBD1	TRBV6-6	TRBJ2-1	.
TGTGCCAGCAGTTACGAGAGCTCCTATAATTCACCCCTCCACTTT	CASSYESSYNSPLHF	.	TRBV6-6	TRBJ1-6	few
TGTGCCAGCAGCCAGGGGGCCCATGAGCAGTTCTTC	CASSQGAHEQFF	TRBD1	TRBV6-5	TRBJ2-1	many
TGTGCCAGCAGCCCCGAGATTTACAATGAGCAGTTCTTC	CASSPEIYNEQFF	.	TRBV7-2	TRBJ2-1	many
TGCGCCAGCAGCCACACCTCGTCGTCTGGGGCCAACGTCCTGACTTTC	CASSHTSSSGANVLTF	.	TRBV5-1	TRBJ2-6	few
TGTGCCAGCACTCACCTCGCGGCGGGCACCGGGGAGCTGTTTTTT	CASTHLAAGTGELFF	.	TRBV19	TRBJ2-2	.